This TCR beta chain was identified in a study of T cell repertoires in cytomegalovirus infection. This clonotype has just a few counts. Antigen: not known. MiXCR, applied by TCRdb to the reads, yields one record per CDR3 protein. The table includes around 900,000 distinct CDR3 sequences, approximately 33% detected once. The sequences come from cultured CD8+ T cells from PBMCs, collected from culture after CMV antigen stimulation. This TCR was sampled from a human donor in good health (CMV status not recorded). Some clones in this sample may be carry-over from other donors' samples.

CDR3 in DNA: TGCAGTGCTAGAGATCCGGACAAAGACAGCACAGATACGCAGTATTTT. It codes for CSARDPDKDSTDTQYF. This chain links TRBV20-1 with TRBJ2-3; tentative D call: TRBD1 (5 bases). The CDR3 has 16 amino acids. V was shortened by 0 bases and J by 0 bases, with 13 bases between the two germline ends. CDR1 and CDR2 (germline): DFQATT, SNEGSKA (reference sequence).